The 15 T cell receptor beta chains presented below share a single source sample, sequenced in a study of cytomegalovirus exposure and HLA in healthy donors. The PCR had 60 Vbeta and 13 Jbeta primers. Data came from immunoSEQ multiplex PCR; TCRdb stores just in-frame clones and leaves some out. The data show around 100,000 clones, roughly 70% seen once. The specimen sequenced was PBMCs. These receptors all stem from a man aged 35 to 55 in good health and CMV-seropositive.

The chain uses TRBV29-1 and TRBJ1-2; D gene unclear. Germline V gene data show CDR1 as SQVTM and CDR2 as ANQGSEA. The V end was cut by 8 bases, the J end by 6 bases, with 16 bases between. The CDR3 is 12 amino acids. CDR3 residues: CSTWGGMDGYTF. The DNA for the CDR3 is TGCAGCACCTGGGGAGGGATGGATGGCTACACCTTC.

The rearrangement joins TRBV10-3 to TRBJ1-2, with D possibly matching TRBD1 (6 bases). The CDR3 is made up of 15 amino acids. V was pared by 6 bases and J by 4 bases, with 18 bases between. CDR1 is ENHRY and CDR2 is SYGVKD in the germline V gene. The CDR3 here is CAIRGTSSSGYGYTF. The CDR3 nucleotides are TGTGCCATCAGAGGGACATCCTCTTCGGGCTATGGCTACACCTTC.

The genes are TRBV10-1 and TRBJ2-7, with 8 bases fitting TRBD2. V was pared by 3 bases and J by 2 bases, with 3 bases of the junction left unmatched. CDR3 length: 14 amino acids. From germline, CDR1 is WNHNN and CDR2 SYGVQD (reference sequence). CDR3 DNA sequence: TGCGCCAGCAGTGAAAGCGGGAGAGCCTACGAGCAGTACTTC. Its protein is CASSESGRAYEQYF.

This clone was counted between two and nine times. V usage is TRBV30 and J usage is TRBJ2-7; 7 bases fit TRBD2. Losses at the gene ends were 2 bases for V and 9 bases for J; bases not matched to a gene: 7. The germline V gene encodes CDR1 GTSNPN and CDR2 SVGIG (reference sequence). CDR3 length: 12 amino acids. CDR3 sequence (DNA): TGTGCCTGGAGTCGGGGACTACCGGGGCAGTACTTC. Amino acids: CAWSRGLPGQYF.

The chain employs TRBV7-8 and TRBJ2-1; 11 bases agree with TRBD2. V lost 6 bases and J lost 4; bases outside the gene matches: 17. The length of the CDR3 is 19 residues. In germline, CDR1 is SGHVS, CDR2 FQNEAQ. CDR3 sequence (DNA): TGTGCCAGCAGTTATTTGGCCTCCCAGGGACTAGCGGTATACAATGAGCAGTTCTTC. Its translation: CASSYLASQGLAVYNEQFF.

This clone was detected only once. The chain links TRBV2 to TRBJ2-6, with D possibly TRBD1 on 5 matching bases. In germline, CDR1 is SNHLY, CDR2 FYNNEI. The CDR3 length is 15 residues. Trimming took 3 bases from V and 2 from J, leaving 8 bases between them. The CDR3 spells CASSDEGAGANVLTF. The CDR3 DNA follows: TGTGCCAGCAGTGATGAAGGGGCTGGGGCCAACGTCCTGACTTTC.

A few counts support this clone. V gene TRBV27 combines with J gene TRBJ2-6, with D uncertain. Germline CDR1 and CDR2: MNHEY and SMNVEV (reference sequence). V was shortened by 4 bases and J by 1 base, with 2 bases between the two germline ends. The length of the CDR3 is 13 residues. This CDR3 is CASSSSGANVLTF. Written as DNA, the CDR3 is TGTGCCAGCAGTTCATCTGGGGCCAACGTCCTGACTTTC.

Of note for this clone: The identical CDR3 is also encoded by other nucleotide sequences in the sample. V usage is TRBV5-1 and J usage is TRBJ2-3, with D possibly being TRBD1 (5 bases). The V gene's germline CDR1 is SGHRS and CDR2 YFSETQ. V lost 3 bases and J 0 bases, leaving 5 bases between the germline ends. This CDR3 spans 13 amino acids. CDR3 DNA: TGCGCCAGCAGCTCAGGGAGCACAGATACGCAGTATTTT. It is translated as CASSSGSTDTQYF.

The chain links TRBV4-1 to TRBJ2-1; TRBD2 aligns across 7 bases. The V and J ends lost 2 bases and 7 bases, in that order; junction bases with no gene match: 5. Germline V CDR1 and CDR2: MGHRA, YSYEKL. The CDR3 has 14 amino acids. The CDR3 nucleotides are TGCGCCAGCAGCCAAACCCCGGGGGGAAATGAGCAGTTCTTC. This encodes CASSQTPGGNEQFF.

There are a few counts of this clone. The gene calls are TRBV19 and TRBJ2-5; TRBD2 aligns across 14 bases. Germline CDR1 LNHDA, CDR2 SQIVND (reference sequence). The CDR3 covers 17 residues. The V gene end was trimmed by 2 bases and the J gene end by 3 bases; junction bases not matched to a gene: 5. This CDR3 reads CASSIKTGLAGEETQYF. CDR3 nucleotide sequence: TGTGCCAGTAGTATAAAGACGGGACTAGCGGGAGAAGAGACCCAGTACTTC. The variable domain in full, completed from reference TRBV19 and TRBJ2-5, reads DGGITQSPKYLFRKEGQNVTLSCEQNLNHDAMYWYRQDPGQGLRLIYYSQIVNDFQKGDIAEGYSVSREKKESFPLTVTSAQKNPTAFYLCASSIKTGLAGEETQYFGPGTRLLVL.

The CDR3 bases are TGCGCCAGCAGCTCGCGCCGAGATAGGTGGGCTAGCGGGAGTCCCAGCACAGATACGCAGTATTTT. It translates to CASSSRRDRWASGSPSTDTQYF. The chain employs TRBV5-1 and TRBJ2-3; the match to TRBD2 covers 10 bases. The CDR3 contains 22 residues. After removal of 3 bases from V and 0 bases from J, the junction contained 22 bases not matched to a gene. CDR1 SGHRS and CDR2 YFSETQ come from the germline V gene.

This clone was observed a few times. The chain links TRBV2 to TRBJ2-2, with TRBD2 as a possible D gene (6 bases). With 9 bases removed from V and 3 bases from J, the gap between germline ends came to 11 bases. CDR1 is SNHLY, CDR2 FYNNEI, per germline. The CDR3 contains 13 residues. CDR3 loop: CASGTSYTGELFF. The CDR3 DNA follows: TGTGCCAGTGGGACTTCCTACACCGGGGAGCTGTTTTTT. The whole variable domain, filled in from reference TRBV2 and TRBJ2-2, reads EPEVTQTPSHQVTQMGQEVILRCVPISNHLYFYWYRQILGQKVEFLVSFYNNEISEKSEIFDDQFSVERPDGSNFTLKIRSTKLEDSAMYFCASGTSYTGELFFGEGSRLTVL.

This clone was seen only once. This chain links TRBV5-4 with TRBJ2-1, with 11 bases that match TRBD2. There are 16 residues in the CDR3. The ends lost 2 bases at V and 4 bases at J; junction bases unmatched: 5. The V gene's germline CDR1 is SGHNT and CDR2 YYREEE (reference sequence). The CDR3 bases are TGTGCCAGCAGCTTACTAGCGGGAGAAACATACAATGAGCAGTTCTTC. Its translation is CASSLLAGETYNEQFF.

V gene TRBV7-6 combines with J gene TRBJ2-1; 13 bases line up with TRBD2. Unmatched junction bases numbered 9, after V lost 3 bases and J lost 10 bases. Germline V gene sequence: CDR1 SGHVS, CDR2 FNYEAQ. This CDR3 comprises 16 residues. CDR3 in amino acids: CASSFSLAGGRNEQFF. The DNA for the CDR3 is TGTGCCAGCAGCTTTTCACTAGCGGGAGGGCGGAACGAGCAGTTCTTC.

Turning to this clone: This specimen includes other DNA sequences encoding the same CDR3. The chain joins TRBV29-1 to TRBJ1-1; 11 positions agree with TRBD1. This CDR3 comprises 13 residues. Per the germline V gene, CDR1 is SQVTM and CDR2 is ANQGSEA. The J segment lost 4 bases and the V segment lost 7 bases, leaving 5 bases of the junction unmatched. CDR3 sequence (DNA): TGCAGCGGAAGGACAGGGGGCGGCACTGAAGCTTTCTTT. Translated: CSGRTGGGTEAFF.